This T cell receptor (beta chain) was recovered during a study of T-cell reconstitution after alpha-beta-depleted transplantation in children. Findings and limits, study-wide: Alpha-beta T cells about two months after transplant reportedly derived from several hundred expanded graft clones.

Researchers prepared the TCRbeta library using unique molecular identifiers, the study reports. TCRdb used MiXCR to reprocess the PCR reads, holding one entry per CDR3 protein. The profile shows about 980,000 distinct CDR3 sequences, about 29% of them singletons. Regarding this clonotype: The antigen is undetermined.

The germline V and J ends were trimmed by 3 bases and 1 base, with 13 bases remaining between them. Germline CDR1 reads SQVTM; CDR2 reads ANQGSEA. The CDR3 spans 15 residues. This receptor was identified in a boy under two years old who had a stem cell transplant for SCID, so the T cells may come from the graft donor. The genes are TRBV29-1 and TRBJ2-1; D not resolved. The starting material was PBMCs, mostly from graft donor cells, obtained 360 days after TCRalphabeta/CD19-depleted stem cell transplant. The CDR3 is CSVEGTLSSYNEQFF. For the CDR3, the DNA is TGCAGCGTTGAGGGTACTCTCTCATCCTACAATGAGCAGTTCTTC.